The TCR beta chain under discussion was sequenced for a study of T cell repertoires in cytomegalovirus infection. V dropped 4 bases and J dropped 7; count of bases not matched to a gene: 9. The CDR3 has 16 amino acids. Germline-derived CDR1 and CDR2 are SGHDN and FVKESK. This clonotype occurred a few times. Antigen specificity is unknown. TCRdb itself ran the reads through MiXCR, one entry per CDR3 protein. The sample consists of 360,000 or so distinct CDR3 sequences, about 32% of them appearing once. The J gene is TRBJ1-6, the V gene TRBV14; TRBD1 aligns across 8 bases. Sequences were derived from cultured PBMCs, sampled from culture after CMV antigen stimulation. This TCR was recovered from a human donor in good health (CMV status not recorded). Some clones in this sample may be carry-over from other donors' samples. In nucleotides, the CDR3 is TGTGCCAGCAGCCTACGACAGGGGTCGGCGAATTCACCCCTCCACTTT. This sequence encodes CASSLRQGSANSPLHF. Complete variable domain (other parts from reference TRBV14 and TRBJ1-6): EAGVTQFPSHSVIEKGQTVTLRCDPISGHDNLYWYRRVMGKEIKFLLHFVKESKQDESGMPNNRFLAERTGGTYSTLKVQPAELEDSGVYFCASSLRQGSANSPLHFGNGTRLTVT.